Each of the 18 T cell receptor beta chains below was sequenced from the same sample in a study of T cells in women clearing cervical HPV infection. TCRdb's copy holds only in-frame clones and misses some; the assay was immunoSEQ multiplex PCR. The sample holds about 12,000 clones. Sequences were obtained from blood buffy coat. The receptors were gathered from a woman between 18 and 69 years old with a cervical HPV16 infection that either progressed to CIN3+ or cleared (not recorded which).

Points on this clone: Sequencing ends 3 residues short of the CDR3 end; the germline J gene provides the rest. The J gene is TRBJ1-2, the V gene TRBV7-2; D remains ambiguous. Germline CDR1 is SGHTA and CDR2 is FQGNSA. The CDR3 length is 13 residues. Trimming removed 2 bases from V and 2 bases from J, with 6 bases in between. The CDR3 spells CASSLPGNYGYTF. The CDR3 bases that were read are TGTGCCAGCAGCTTACCGGGGAACTATGGC.

Of note for this clone: Coverage ceases 3 residues before the CDR3 finishes, and the germline J gene fills in the end. The rearrangement uses TRBV19 and TRBJ1-1; no definite D call. CDR1 and CDR2 from the germline V gene are LNHDA and SQIVND (reference sequence). The CDR3 covers 15 residues. Trimming cost V 3 bases and J 4 bases, with 15 bases left between them. CDR3 DNA, as far as it was read: TGTGCCAGTAGTATCGTCCCGGGGATTGGCACTGAA. This translates into CASSIVPGIGTE. The entire CDR3 reads CASSIVPGIGTEAFF. The entire variable domain, with the rest obtained from reference TRBV19 and TRBJ1-1, is as follows: DGGITQSPKYLFRKEGQNVTLSCEQNLNHDAMYWYRQDPGQGLRLIYYSQIVNDFQKGDIAEGYSVSREKKESFPLTVTSAQKNPTAFYLCASSIVPGIGTEAFFGQGTRLTVV.

About this clone: The read terminates 3 residues ahead of where the CDR3 ends, so the germline J gene completes it. V gene TRBV19 combines with J gene TRBJ1-5, with 7 nucleotides matching TRBD1. Germline CDR1 reads LNHDA; CDR2 reads SQIVND (reference sequence). CDR3 size: 15 residues. The junction had 7 bases not matched to a gene; V was cut back by 5 bases and J by 3 bases. CDR3 DNA, as far as it was read: TGTGCCAGTAGTCCCGGGGACAGTAACAATCAGCCC. It is translated as CASSPGDSNNQP. Given in full, the CDR3 is CASSPGDSNNQPQHF. Based on the CDR3 plus reference TRBV19 and TRBJ1-5, the full variable domain is DGGITQSPKYLFRKEGQNVTLSCEQNLNHDAMYWYRQDPGQGLRLIYYSQIVNDFQKGDIAEGYSVSREKKESFPLTVTSAQKNPTAFYLCASSPGDSNNQPQHFGDGTRLSIL.

In the case of this clone: The read falls 3 residues short of the CDR3 end, and the missing part is taken from the germline J gene. This sequence joins TRBV7-6 and TRBJ2-3; 7 bases are shared with TRBD2. The CDR3 has 14 residues. Germline V gene lookup returns CDR1 SGHVS and CDR2 FNYEAQ. CDR3 protein: CASSLASSGETQYF. The covered CDR3 bases are TGTGCCAGCAGCTTAGCTTCTAGCGGAGAGACG.

In regard to this clone: The read ends 3 residues early relative to the CDR3; the germline J gene fills the gap. The V and J genes are TRBV7-6 and TRBJ2-3, with TRBD2 identical over 11 bases. V lost 1 base, J lost 2 bases, and 5 bases stayed unmatched. In germline, CDR1 is SGHVS, CDR2 FNYEAQ. The length of the CDR3 is 17 residues. The covered CDR3 bases are TGTGCCAGCAGCTTAGATACTAGCGGGGGATTCACAGATACG. Translation: CASSLDTSGGFTDT. The full CDR3 sequence reads CASSLDTSGGFTDTQYF.

Regarding this clone: The sequenced fragment ends 3 residues before the CDR3 boundary, so the rest is inferred from the germline J gene. This chain links TRBV5-1 with TRBJ2-5; TRBD2 is a possible D gene (6 bases). Germline V lookup: CDR1 SGHRS, CDR2 YFSETQ. The CDR3 totals 16 residues. V lost 0 bases to trimming and J lost 4 bases, with 16 bases between them. Incomplete CDR3 DNA: TGCGCCAGCAGCTTGGTTGGAGGGGAGGTCGGAGAGACC. Translating it yields CASSLVGGEVGET. The complete CDR3 sequence is CASSLVGGEVGETQYF.

In the case of this clone: The observed sequence ends 3 residues before the CDR3 terminus, with the missing tail filled in from the germline J gene. This chain uses TRBV14 with TRBJ1-2; D might be TRBD1 (5 bases). The germline V gene encodes CDR1 SGHDN and CDR2 FVKESK. This CDR3 spans 15 amino acids. Trimming removed 0 bases at V and 4 bases at J, with 12 bases between. Here the CDR3 reads CASSQDWGEGYGYTF. The CDR3 DNA, read in part, is TGTGCCAGCAGCCAAGATTGGGGGGAAGGCTATGGC.

Comment on this clone: The read halts 3 residues ahead of the CDR3 end, with the missing end drawn from the germline J gene. This chain joins TRBV20-1 and TRBJ1-6; TRBD1 aligns across 8 bases. Germline CDR1 reads DFQATT; CDR2 reads SNEGSKA (reference sequence). CDR3 length: 15 residues. Germline trimming cut 5 bases from V and 7 bases from J; bases unmatched to any gene: 10. Here the CDR3 reads CSASLGTGQNSPLHF. CDR3 DNA, as far as it was read: TGCAGTGCTTCCTTAGGGACAGGACAAAATTCACCC.

The sequenced part of the CDR3 DNA is TGCGCCAGCAGCTCCGAGACAGTCTCCTACAATGAG. Its translation is CASSSETVSYNE. The complete CDR3 sequence is CASSSETVSYNEQFF. V gene TRBV5-1 combines with J gene TRBJ2-1, with D tentatively TRBD1 (5 bases). Sequencing ends 3 residues short of the CDR3 end; the germline J gene provides the rest. CDR1 and CDR2 from the germline V gene are SGHRS and YFSETQ. V was clipped by 3 bases and J by 0 bases, with 10 bases between them. This CDR3 comprises 15 residues.

In the case of this clone: The sequence runs out 3 residues before the end of the CDR3; the remainder is reconstructed from the germline J gene. This rearrangement joins TRBV7-9 to TRBJ1-2; D not resolved. The CDR3 consists of 13 residues. Germline loops: CDR1 SEHNR, CDR2 FQNEAQ (reference sequence). V was clipped by 4 bases and J by 7 bases, with 13 bases between them. CDR3: CASSSGKVIGYTF. The CDR3 DNA, read in part, is TGTGCCAGCAGCTCAGGCAAGGTTATTGGC. The variable domain in full, completed from reference TRBV7-9 and TRBJ1-2, reads DTGVSQNPRHKITKRGQNVTFRCDPISEHNRLYWYRQTLGQGPEFLTYFQNEAQLEKSRLLSDRFSAERPKGSFSTLEIQRTEQGDSAMYLCASSSGKVIGYTFGSGTRLTVV.

In the case of this clone: The read comes to an end 3 residues before the CDR3 does, leaving the germline J gene to fill in the end. J is TRBJ1-1 and V is TRBV2; a weak D match, TRBD1 (6 bases). Germline V gene sequence: CDR1 SNHLY, CDR2 FYNNEI. CDR3 size: 14 residues. V gave up 7 bases and J gave up 3 bases, with 15 bases separating them. This CDR3 is CASIFEGGYTEAFF. Partial CDR3 DNA: TGTGCCAGCATATTCGAGGGGGGGTACACTGAA.

Concerning this clone itself: The CDR3 goes on 3 residues after the read ends, and that part is filled in from the germline J gene. The chain is built from TRBV5-1 and TRBJ2-3, with 9 bases fitting TRBD2. In germline, CDR1 is SGHRS, CDR2 YFSETQ. V shed 7 bases and J 5 bases; nucleotides not matched to a gene: 14. The CDR3 totals 16 residues. The sequenced CDR3 bases are TGCGCCAGCGGCCTCCCGGGACTAGCAAAGGTAGATACG. It is translated as CASGLPGLAKVDT. The whole CDR3 protein reads CASGLPGLAKVDTQYF. The full variable domain, in which reference TRBV5-1 and TRBJ2-3 provide the parts outside the CDR3, is KAGVTQTPRYLIKTRGQQVTLSCSPISGHRSVSWYQQTPGQGLQFLFEYFSETQRNKGNFPGRFSGRQFSNSRSEMNVSTLELGDSALYLCASGLPGLAKVDTQYFGPGTRLTVL.

This clone is medium-sized by frequency. With the read ending 3 residues before the CDR3 end, the germline J gene is used to fill in that end. The chain links TRBV19 to TRBJ2-3, with 12 nucleotides matching TRBD2. The CDR3 extends over 18 amino acids. The V gene's germline CDR1 is LNHDA and CDR2 SQIVND (reference sequence). Losses at the gene ends were 2 bases for V and 0 bases for J; bases not matched to a gene: 6. The CDR3: CASSIRGLAGVSTDTQYF. The sequenced part of the CDR3 DNA is TGTGCCAGTAGTATAAGGGGACTAGCGGGTGTTAGCACAGATACG.

A word on this clone: With the read ending 3 residues before the CDR3 end, the germline J gene is used to fill in that end. This chain joins TRBV9 and TRBJ2-1; TRBD2 matches 8 bases. The V gene end was trimmed by 0 bases and the J gene end by 8 bases; junction bases not matched to a gene: 7. This CDR3 spans 15 amino acids. CDR1 and CDR2 (germline): SGDLS, YYNGEE. The CDR3 sequence: CASSVAGAGVDEQFF. The part of the CDR3 DNA that was read is TGTGCCAGCAGCGTAGCTGGAGCGGGAGTCGATGAG.

In the case of this clone: Read coverage stops 3 residues before the CDR3 terminus; the germline J gene supplies the remainder. The chain links TRBV12-3 or TRBV12-4 to TRBJ2-4, with 9 bases fitting TRBD1. The CDR3 extends over 13 amino acids. CDR3 bases read: TGTGCCAGCACACAGGGGGCGTGGGAGACT. Translation: CASTQGAWET. The whole CDR3 sequence reads CASTQGAWETQYF.

In the case of this clone: The read ends 3 residues before the CDR3 terminus; that terminus is restored from the germline J gene. This chain links TRBV7-2 with TRBJ2-2; possible D gene TRBD2, 6 bases. CDR3 size: 13 residues. CDR1 and CDR2 (germline): SGHTA, FQGNSA. V was cut by 4 bases and J by 5 bases, with 8 bases left in between. The CDR3 is CASSSRGTGELFF. CDR3 DNA, as far as it was read: TGTGCCAGCAGCTCCCGGGGGACCGGGGAG.

About this clone: The sequence runs out 3 residues before the end of the CDR3; the remainder is reconstructed from the germline J gene. This sequence joins TRBV29-1 and TRBJ1-1; TRBD1 might be the D (5 bases). The V and J ends lost 7 bases and 6 bases respectively, with 24 bases between them. CDR3 length: 15 amino acids. Per the germline V gene, CDR1 is SQVTM and CDR2 is ANQGSEA. The sequenced part of the CDR3 DNA is TGCAGCGAGCGGGGCCGGTTTGGTACACACGCTGAA. This sequence encodes CSERGRFGTHAE. The whole CDR3 region reads CSERGRFGTHAEAFF. The whole variable domain, filled in from reference TRBV29-1 and TRBJ1-1, reads SAVISQKPSRDICQRGTSLTIQCQVDSQVTMMFWYRQQPGQSLTLIATANQGSEATYESGFVIDKFPISRPNLTFSTLTVSNMSPEDSSIYLCSERGRFGTHAEAFFGQGTRLTVV.

Details on this clone: The CDR3 end lies 3 residues beyond the end of the read and is filled in from the germline J gene. The gene calls are TRBV6-2 or TRBV6-3 and TRBJ2-3, with a weak D call TRBD2 (7 bases). CDR1 and CDR2 from the germline V gene are MNHEY and SVGEGT. The CDR3 has 15 amino acids. Trimming took off 0 bases at V and 2 bases at J, with 9 bases between the two ends. Partial CDR3 DNA: TGTGCCAGCAGTTACTCGGGGGGGCACACAGATACG. It specifies CASSYSGGHTDT. The CDR3 in its entirety is CASSYSGGHTDTQYF.